This T cell receptor beta chain was sequenced during a study of beta chain features in type 1 diabetes. At the level of the study: Across all samples, fewer than 120,000,000 sorted cells were examined.

With 3 bases removed from V and 1 base from J, the gap between germline ends came to 7 bases. The CDR3 runs to 14 residues. Germline values: CDR1 MGHDK, CDR2 SYGVNS. This clone has more than one count but fewer than ten. Reverse transcribing all isolated RNA meant expressed TCRB transcripts were sequenced. Repertoires were generated with immunoSEQ multiplex PCR, while TCRdb's copy carries only in-frame clones and drops some. This sample has hundreds of thousands of clones, with roughly 15% found just once. This sequence joins TRBV25-1 and TRBJ1-5; TRBD1 might be the D (5 bases). Sequencing input: naive CD4+ T cells from blood. The TCR was taken from a young woman in good health. The CDR3 DNA follows: TGTGCCAGCAGTGATCAGGGCAGCAATCAGCCCCAGCATTTT. Translation gives CASSDQGSNQPQHF.